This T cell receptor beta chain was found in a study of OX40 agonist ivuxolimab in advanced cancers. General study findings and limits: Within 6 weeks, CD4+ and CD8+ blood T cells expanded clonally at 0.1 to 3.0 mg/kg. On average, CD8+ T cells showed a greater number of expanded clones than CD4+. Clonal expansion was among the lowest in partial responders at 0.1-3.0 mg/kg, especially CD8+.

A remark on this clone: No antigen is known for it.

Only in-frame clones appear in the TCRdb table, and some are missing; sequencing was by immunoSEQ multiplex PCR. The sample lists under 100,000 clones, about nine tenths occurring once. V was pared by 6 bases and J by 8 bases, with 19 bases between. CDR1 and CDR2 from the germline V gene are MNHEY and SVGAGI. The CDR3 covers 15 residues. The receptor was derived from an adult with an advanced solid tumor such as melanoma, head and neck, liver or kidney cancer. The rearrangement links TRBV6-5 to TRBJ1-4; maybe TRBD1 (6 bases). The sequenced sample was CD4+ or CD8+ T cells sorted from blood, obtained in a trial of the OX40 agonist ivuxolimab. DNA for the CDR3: TGTGCCAGCAGCCCTAACCCCAGGGGAGGCGAAAAACTGTTTTTT. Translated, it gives CASSPNPRGGEKLFF.